This T cell receptor beta chain is from a study of somatic mutations in cytotoxic T cells in rheumatoid arthritis. Using positive magnetic bead selection on an AutoMACS, CD4+ and CD8+ cells were isolated, after which their purity was checked by flow cytometry. This clone was seen only once. With 0 bases clipped from V and 2 bases from J, the junction kept 4 bases outside the gene matches. The germline gives CDR1 SGDLS, CDR2 YYNGEE. The CDR3 runs to 15 residues. Clones were read by immunoSEQ multiplex PCR, and TCRdb kept only the in-frame ones, dropping some. Found here are 10,000 to 13,000 clones, 70% to 85% of them singletons; the top ten hold around a third.

Source material: CD8+ T cells sorted from blood. The clonotype originates from an adult with rheumatoid arthritis. This rearrangement joins TRBV9 to TRBJ2-7, with 8 positions matching TRBD2. CDR3 residues: CASSVGSGGPYEQYF. The CDR3 DNA sequence: TGTGCCAGCAGCGTAGGAAGCGGGGGTCCCTACGAGCAGTACTTC.